This T cell receptor (beta chain) comes out of a study of cytomegalovirus exposure and HLA in healthy donors. Germline CDR1 is SGHDT and CDR2 is YYEEEE. V lost 2 bases and J lost 4, with 22 bases in between. This CDR3 is 18 amino acids long. A multiplex PCR was run with 60 Vbeta primers and 13 Jbeta primers. Produced via immunoSEQ multiplex PCR; TCRdb's table is partial and in-frame only. The top ten hold around 1.3% of the sample, which has 90,000 to 110,000 clones, around 73% seen once. The sequence derives from a man younger than 40 in good health and CMV-seronegative. The chain joins TRBV5-6 to TRBJ2-1, with a tentative D call TRBD1 (6 bases). Material for sequencing was PBMCs. CDR3 bases: TGTGCCAGCAGCTTTCTAGGGGGTACGGATCGAAAATACAATGAGCAGTTCTTC. Translated: CASSFLGGTDRKYNEQFF. Full variable domain (remainder filled in from reference TRBV5-6 and TRBJ2-1): DAGVTQSPTHLIKTRGQQVTLRCSPKSGHDTVSWYQQALGQGPQFIFQYYEEEERQRGNFPDRFSGHQFPNYSSELNVNALLLGDSALYLCASSFLGGTDRKYNEQFFGPGTRLTVL.